This entry describes one TCR beta chain. Its binding antigen is unknown. Base qualities are not recorded, but no much larger clone differs from it by a single base. The time point label, read with the paper, signifies: baseline before first vaccination. Vaccinee samples came from UK trials COV001 and COV002, including a single-blind randomized controlled phase 2/3 trial of AZD1222 (ChAdOx1 nCoV-19) in healthy adults. For TCRbeta chain sequencing, PBMC samples were collected from trial participants at day 0 and at day 28 after the second dose. These data belong to a study of T cell responses to AZD1222 COVID-19 vaccine (dated by TCRdb to about 2021). Regarding the complete study: AZD1222 recipients with second doses at about 4 weeks or about 12 weeks were pooled, because spike-specific TCR depth and breadth did not differ between schedules. A total of 230 to 250 trial participants underwent TCR sequencing, of whom about 210 received two doses of AZD1222 and 26 received two doses of the MenACWY control vaccine. Trial participants were enrolled into age subgroups of 18-55, 56-69 and 70-plus years, which contained 148, 28 and 57 TCR-sequenced participants, respectively. Broad study findings and their caveats: A significant rise in spike-specific TCR breadth and depth was observed after two AZD1222 doses relative to day 0 and relative to MenACWY recipients. The 56-69-year group was small, and its depth increase did not reach significance, likely because of low power. Only five or six AZD1222 recipients were SARS-CoV-2 seropositive at baseline, limiting conclusions about previously exposed vaccinees. Participants were mostly white British and included more females than males, and it was suggested by the authors that clonal diversity may have been underestimated. The whole spike protein was spanned by vaccine-associated CD4 TCRs, and dominant responses were seen in regions 160-218 and 743-854. No day 14 peak-response samples were available, so repertoires were characterized only after the peak T cell response. Nearly half of unique spike-specific TCRs reportedly recognized epitopes outside regions mutated in the B.1.351 and B.1.1.7 variants.

The V end loses 4 bases and the J end loses 2 bases, and a stretch of 9 bases separates them. The CDR3 has 14 amino acids, counting the end cysteine and phenylalanine. CDR3 DNA only is kept here, 42 bases in frame from base 1. Looking up the germline V gene (reference sequence) yields CDR1 SEHNR and CDR2 FQNEAQ. The CDR3 regions of human TCRbeta chains were subjected to immunosequencing. The authors processed their data as follows. TCRs in the repertoires were compared against a reference library of SARS-CoV-2-specific TCRs that had been generated with the MIRA antigen-specificity platform. Breadth was defined as the fraction of unique TCRs that were SARS-CoV-2-associated. Depth was defined as the fraction of total T cells that were SARS-CoV-2-associated. Each spike-specific TCR was assigned to its reactive spike region and to a CD4 or CD8 class using the MIRA data. Log10-transformed breadth and depth values were compared by one-way ANOVA with Sidak's multiple comparisons tests. In its TCRdb copy, this immuneACCESS table keeps in-frame sequences only and misses some clones. Where compared with another copy, unresolved V genes explain less than half of these, and the others have no known cause. From that table come the V and J calls and clone size; the DNA was used to work out D and trimming. For this sample the table gives about 120,000 clones, of which around 90% were detected only once. The top ten hold approximately 8.4% of the sample.

The chain is encoded by TRBV7-9 joined to TRBJ1-5; the D gene is unclear. This TCR was sampled from an adult in good health. Source: peripheral blood, taken on day 0 of AZD1222 vaccination. The nucleotides are TGTGCCAGCAGCTCCCAACCTGGCAATCAGCCCCAGCATTTT. It encodes CASSSQPGNQPQHF.